Presented here are 9 T cell receptor beta chains from one specimen sequenced in a study of technical replicates of blood from several donors. The repertoire was sequenced with immunoSEQ multiplex PCR; TCRdb's copy has only in-frame clones and lacks some. The data contain 62,000 or so clones, more than 85% of them singletons. Sequencing was done on a sample of PBMCs. Receptors originate from a human donor in good health. Some clones in this sample may be carry-over from other donors' samples.

The chain links TRBV10-3 to TRBJ1-3; D is unclear. Trimming stripped 3 bases from V and 4 bases from J, with 10 bases between. In germline, CDR1 is ENHRY, CDR2 SYGVKD. The CDR3 has 14 residues. The CDR3 sequence is CAISETTAGNTIYF. As DNA, the CDR3 is TGTGCCATCAGTGAAACAACAGCCGGAAACACCATATATTTT.

The chain uses TRBV2 and TRBJ2-7; TRBD1 matches at 10 bases. CDR1 and CDR2 (germline): SNHLY, FYNNEI. V was clipped by 7 bases and J by 1 base; unmatched bases: 4. The CDR3 is 14 residues long. The CDR3 coding sequence is TGTGCCAGCACTGACAGGGGGCAGTCCTACGAGCAGTACTTC. It is translated as CASTDRGQSYEQYF. The full variable domain, rest sourced from reference TRBV2 and TRBJ2-7, is EPEVTQTPSHQVTQMGQEVILRCVPISNHLYFYWYRQILGQKVEFLVSFYNNEISEKSEIFDDQFSVERPDGSNFTLKIRSTKLEDSAMYFCASTDRGQSYEQYFGPGTRLTVT.

V is TRBV7-9 and J is TRBJ2-3; 10 bases are a match to TRBD2. CDR1 is SEHNR and CDR2 is FQNEAQ in the germline V gene (reference sequence). This CDR3 contains 15 residues. Losses at the gene ends were 2 bases for V and 3 bases for J; bases not matched to a gene: 2. Here the CDR3 DNA reads TGTGCCAGCAGCTTAATAGCGGGAGGTACAGATACGCAGTATTTT. As protein: CASSLIAGGTDTQYF.

The chain has TRBV7-6 and TRBJ2-3, with TRBD2 matching over 10 bases. With 3 bases clipped from V and 0 bases from J, the junction kept 3 bases outside the gene matches. Germline V CDR1 and CDR2: SGHVS, FNYEAQ. This CDR3 has 16 residues. This chain's CDR3 is CASSFGLAESTDTQYF. The CDR3 DNA reads as TGTGCCAGCAGCTTTGGACTAGCGGAGAGCACAGATACGCAGTATTTT.

The chain joins TRBV2 to TRBJ1-1; D uncertain. Germline loops: CDR1 SNHLY, CDR2 FYNNEI. V gave up 8 bases and J gave up 1 base, with 5 bases separating them. This CDR3 has 11 amino acids. The DNA for the CDR3 is TGTGCCAGCGGCTCGAACACTGAAGCTTTCTTT. Translating gives CASGSNTEAFF.

The chain is built from TRBV29-1 and TRBJ2-4; D is ambiguous. V was clipped by 4 bases and J by 3 bases, with 13 bases between them. The CDR3 is made up of 14 amino acids. Germline CDR1 reads SQVTM; CDR2 reads ANQGSEA. The CDR3: CSVVSPRVKNIQYF. DNA for the CDR3: TGCAGCGTTGTCTCCCCACGAGTCAAAAACATTCAGTACTTC.

The chain joins TRBV10-3 to TRBJ2-2, with 7 bases matching TRBD1. V dropped 3 bases and J dropped 5; count of bases not matched to a gene: 3. Germline V CDR1 and CDR2: ENHRY, SYGVKD. The CDR3 length is 14 residues. The CDR3 protein is CAISELQGTGELFF. CDR3 sequence (DNA): TGTGCCATCAGTGAATTACAGGGGACCGGGGAGCTGTTTTTT.

The gene calls are TRBV5-1 and TRBJ1-1; tentatively, D is TRBD1 (6 bases). V was pared by 4 bases and J by 0 bases, with 10 bases between. Germline V gives CDR1 SGHRS, CDR2 YFSETQ. This CDR3 contains 14 residues. The CDR3 DNA reads TGCGCCAGCAGCATTGGACAGATGAACACTGAAGCTTTCTTT. Encoded protein: CASSIGQMNTEAFF.

The V call is TRBV5-3, the J call TRBJ2-2; 9 bases align to TRBD1. TRBV5-3 counts as an open reading frame of uncertain function. Trimming removed 4 bases from V and 2 bases from J; junction bases left unmatched: 12. There are 18 residues in the CDR3. The CDR3 nucleotides read TGTGCCAGAAGCCCCGGGACAGGGCGATGTGTTAACACCGGGGAGCTGTTTTTT. It encodes CARSPGTGRCVNTGELFF.